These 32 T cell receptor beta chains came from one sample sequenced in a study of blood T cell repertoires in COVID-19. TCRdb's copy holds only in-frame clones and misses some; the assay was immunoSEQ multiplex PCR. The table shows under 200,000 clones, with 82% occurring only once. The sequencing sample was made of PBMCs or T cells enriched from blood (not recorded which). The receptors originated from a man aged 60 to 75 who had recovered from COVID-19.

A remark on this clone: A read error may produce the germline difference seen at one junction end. The CDR3 protein is CASSSYGGGVF. CDR3 nucleotides: TGTGCCAGCAGCAGCTATGGGGGAGGGGTCTTC. The chain links TRBV5-8 to TRBJ2-1; 7 bases agree with TRBD2. Germline V gene lookup returns CDR1 SGHTS and CDR2 YDEGEE. This CDR3 comprises 11 residues.

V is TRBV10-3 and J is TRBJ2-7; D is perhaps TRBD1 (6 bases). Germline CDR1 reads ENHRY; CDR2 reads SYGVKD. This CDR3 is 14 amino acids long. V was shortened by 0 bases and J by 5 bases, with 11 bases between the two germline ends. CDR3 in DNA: TGTGCCATCAGTGAGTCCGGGACAAGGAACGAGCAGTACTTC. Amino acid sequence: CAISESGTRNEQYF.

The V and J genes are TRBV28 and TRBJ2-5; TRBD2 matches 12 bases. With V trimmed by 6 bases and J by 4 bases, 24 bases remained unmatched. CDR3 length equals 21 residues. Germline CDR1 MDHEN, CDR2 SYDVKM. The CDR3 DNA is TGTGCCAGCAGCACTTACCTCAACCTAGCGGGAGGGCCCGAGGGAGGAGAGACCCAGTACTTC. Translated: CASSTYLNLAGGPEGGETQYF.

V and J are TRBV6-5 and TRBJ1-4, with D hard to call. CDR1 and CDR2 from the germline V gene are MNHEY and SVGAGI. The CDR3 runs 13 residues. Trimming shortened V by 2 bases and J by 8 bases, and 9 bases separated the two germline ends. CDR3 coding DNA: TGTGCCAGCAGTTACGGCAACAGCGAAAAACTGTTTTTT. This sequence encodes CASSYGNSEKLFF.

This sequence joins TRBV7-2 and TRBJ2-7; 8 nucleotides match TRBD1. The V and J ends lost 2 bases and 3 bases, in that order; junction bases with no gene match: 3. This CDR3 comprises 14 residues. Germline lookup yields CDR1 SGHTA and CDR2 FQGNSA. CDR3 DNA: TGTGCCAGCAGCTTAAGGACAGGGAACTACGAGCAGTACTTC. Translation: CASSLRTGNYEQYF.

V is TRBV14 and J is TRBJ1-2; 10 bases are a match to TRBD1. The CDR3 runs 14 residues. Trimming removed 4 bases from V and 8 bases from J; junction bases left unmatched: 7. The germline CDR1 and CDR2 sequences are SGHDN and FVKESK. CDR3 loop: CASSRIDRGRGYTF. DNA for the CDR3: TGTGCCAGCAGCCGCATTGACAGGGGGCGAGGCTACACCTTC.

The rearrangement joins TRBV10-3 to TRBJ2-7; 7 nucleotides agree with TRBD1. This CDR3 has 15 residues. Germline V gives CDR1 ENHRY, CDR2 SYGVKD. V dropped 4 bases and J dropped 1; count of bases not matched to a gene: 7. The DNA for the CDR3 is TGTGCCATCAGTGCTAGTGGGACAGCATCCTACGAGCAGTACTTC. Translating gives CAISASGTASYEQYF.

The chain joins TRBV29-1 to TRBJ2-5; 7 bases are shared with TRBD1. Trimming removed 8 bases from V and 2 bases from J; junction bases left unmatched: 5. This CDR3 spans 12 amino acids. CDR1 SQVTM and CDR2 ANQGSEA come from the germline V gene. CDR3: CSLGQNQETQYF. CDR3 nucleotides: TGCAGCCTGGGACAGAATCAAGAGACCCAGTACTTC.

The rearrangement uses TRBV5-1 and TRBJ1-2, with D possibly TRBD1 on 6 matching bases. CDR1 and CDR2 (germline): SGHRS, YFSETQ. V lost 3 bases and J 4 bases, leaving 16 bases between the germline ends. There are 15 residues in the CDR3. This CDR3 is CASSSSFQGSYGYTF. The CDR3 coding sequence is TGCGCCAGCAGCTCTTCTTTTCAGGGGTCCTATGGCTACACCTTC. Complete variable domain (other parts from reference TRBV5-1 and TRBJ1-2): KAGVTQTPRYLIKTRGQQVTLSCSPISGHRSVSWYQQTPGQGLQFLFEYFSETQRNKGNFPGRFSGRQFSNSRSEMNVSTLELGDSALYLCASSSSFQGSYGYTFGSGTRLTVV.

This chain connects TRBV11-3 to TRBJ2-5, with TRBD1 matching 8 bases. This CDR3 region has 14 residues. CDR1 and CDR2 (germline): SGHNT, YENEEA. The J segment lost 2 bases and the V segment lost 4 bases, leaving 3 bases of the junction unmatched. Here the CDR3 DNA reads TGTGCCAGCAGCTCGGGGACAGGACAAGAGACCCAGTACTTC. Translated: CASSSGTGQETQYF.

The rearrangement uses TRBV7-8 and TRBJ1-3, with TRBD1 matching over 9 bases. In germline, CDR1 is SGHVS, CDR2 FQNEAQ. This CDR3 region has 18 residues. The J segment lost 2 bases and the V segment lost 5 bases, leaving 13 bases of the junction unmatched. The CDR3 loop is CASSPIPGTGSTGNTIYF. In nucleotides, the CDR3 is TGTGCCAGCAGCCCAATACCGGGGACAGGGAGCACTGGAAACACCATATATTTT.

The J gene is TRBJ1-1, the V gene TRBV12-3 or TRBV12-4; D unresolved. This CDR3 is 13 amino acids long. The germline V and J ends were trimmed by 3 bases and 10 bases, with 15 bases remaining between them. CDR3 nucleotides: TGTGCCAGCAGTTTCTCCGGGGATTTCTTAGCTTTCTTT. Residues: CASSFSGDFLAFF.

The CDR3 spells CASRGTGGTEAFF. The CDR3 bases are TGCGCCAGCAGGGGGACAGGTGGAACTGAAGCTTTCTTT. V gene TRBV5-1 combines with J gene TRBJ1-1; 8 nucleotides align to TRBD1. CDR3 length equals 13 residues. Germline values: CDR1 SGHRS, CDR2 YFSETQ. Trimming removed 5 bases from V and 5 bases from J; junction bases left unmatched: 5.

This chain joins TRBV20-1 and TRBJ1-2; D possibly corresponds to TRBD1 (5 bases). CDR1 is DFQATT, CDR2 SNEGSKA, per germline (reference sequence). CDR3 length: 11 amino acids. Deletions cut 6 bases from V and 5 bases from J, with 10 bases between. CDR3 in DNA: TGCAGTGCACGCAGGGAATATGGCTACACCTTC. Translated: CSARREYGYTF.

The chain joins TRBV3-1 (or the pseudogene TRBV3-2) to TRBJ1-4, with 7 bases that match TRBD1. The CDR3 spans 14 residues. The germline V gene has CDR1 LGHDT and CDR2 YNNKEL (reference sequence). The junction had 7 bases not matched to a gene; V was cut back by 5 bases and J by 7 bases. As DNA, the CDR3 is TGTGCCAGCAGCATCCCGGGACAGAGTGAAAAACTGTTTTTT. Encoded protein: CASSIPGQSEKLFF.

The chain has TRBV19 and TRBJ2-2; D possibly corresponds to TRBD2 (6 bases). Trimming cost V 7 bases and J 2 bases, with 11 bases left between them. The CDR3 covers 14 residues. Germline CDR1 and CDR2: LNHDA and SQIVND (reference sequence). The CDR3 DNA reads TGTGCCAGTACCACGGGAGCCAACACCGGGGAGCTGTTTTTT. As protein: CASTTGANTGELFF.

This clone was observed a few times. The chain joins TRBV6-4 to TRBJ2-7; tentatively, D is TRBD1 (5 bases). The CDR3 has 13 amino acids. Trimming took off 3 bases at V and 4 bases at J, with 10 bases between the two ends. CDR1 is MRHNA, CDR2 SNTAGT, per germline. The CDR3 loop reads CASSEFPGYEQYF. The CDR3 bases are TGTGCCAGCAGTGAGTTTCCAGGGTACGAGCAGTACTTC.

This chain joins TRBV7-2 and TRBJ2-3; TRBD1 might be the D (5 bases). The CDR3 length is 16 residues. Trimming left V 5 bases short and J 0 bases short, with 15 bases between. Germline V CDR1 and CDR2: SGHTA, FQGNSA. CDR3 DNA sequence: TGTGCCAGCAGCGCCTGGCCAGGGTCTAGCACAGATACGCAGTATTTT. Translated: CASSAWPGSSTDTQYF.

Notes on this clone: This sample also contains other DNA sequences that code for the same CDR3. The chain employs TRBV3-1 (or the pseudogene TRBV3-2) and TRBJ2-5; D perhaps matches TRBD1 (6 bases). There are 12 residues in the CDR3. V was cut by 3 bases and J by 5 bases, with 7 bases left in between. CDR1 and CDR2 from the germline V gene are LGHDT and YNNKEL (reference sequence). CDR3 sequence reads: CASSQRGETQYF. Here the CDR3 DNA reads TGTGCCAGCAGCCAGAGGGGGGAGACCCAGTACTTC.

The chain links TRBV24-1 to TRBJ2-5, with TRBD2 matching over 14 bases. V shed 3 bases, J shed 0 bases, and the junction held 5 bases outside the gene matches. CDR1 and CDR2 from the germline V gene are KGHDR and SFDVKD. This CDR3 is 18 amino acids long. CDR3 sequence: CATSDPGLAGAYQETQYF. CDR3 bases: TGTGCCACCAGTGATCCGGGACTAGCGGGAGCGTACCAAGAGACCCAGTACTTC.

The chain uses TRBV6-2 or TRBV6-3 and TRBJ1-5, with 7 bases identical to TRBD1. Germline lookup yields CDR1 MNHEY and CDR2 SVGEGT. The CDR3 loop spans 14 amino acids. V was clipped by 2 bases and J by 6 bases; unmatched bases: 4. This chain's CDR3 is CASSYGTAGQPQHF. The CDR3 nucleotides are TGTGCCAGCAGTTACGGGACAGCAGGTCAGCCCCAGCATTTT.

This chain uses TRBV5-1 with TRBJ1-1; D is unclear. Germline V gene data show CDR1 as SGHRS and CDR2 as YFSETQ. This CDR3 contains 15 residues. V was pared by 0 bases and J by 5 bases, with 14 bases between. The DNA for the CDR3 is TGCGCCAGCAGCTTGGTGGCGGCTGGAGGGACTGAAGCTTTCTTT. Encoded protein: CASSLVAAGGTEAFF.

The CDR3 DNA reads TGTGCCAGCAGTTTAGGGGGACACGCTTCACCCCTCCACTTT. This sequence encodes CASSLGGHASPLHF. This chain joins TRBV27 and TRBJ1-6; the D gene is possibly TRBD1 (6 bases). V lost 2 bases to trimming and J lost 9 bases, with 11 bases between them. The V gene's germline CDR1 is MNHEY and CDR2 SMNVEV (reference sequence). The CDR3 totals 14 residues.

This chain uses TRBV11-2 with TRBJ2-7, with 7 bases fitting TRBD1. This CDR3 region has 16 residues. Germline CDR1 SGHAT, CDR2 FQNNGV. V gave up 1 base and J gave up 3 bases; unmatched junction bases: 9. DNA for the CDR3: TGTGCCAGCAGCTTAGCAGGGGGACAAGGCATCTACGAGCAGTACTTC. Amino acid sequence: CASSLAGGQGIYEQYF.

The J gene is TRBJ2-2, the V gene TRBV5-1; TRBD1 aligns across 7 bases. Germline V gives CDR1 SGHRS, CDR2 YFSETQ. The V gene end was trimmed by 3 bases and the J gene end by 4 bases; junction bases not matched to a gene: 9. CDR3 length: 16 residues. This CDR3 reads CASSSRQGRGTGELFF. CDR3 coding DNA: TGCGCCAGCAGCTCAAGACAGGGTCGGGGCACCGGGGAGCTGTTTTTT.

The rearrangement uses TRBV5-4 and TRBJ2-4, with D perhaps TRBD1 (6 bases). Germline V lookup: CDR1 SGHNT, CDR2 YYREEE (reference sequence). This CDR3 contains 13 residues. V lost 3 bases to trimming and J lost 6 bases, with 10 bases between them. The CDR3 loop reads CASSSTGLNIQYF. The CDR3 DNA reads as TGTGCCAGCAGCTCAACAGGGTTAAACATTCAGTACTTC.

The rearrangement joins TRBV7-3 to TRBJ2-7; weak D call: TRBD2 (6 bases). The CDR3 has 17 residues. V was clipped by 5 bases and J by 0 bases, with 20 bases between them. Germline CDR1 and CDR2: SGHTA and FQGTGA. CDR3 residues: CASSPRGSGVHSYEQYF. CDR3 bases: TGTGCCAGCAGCCCGCGGGGCTCGGGAGTCCACTCCTACGAGCAGTACTTC.

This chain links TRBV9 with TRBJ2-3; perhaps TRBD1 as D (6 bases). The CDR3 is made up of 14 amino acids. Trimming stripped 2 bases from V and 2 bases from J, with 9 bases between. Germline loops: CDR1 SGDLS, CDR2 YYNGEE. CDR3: CASSVGAVTDTQYF. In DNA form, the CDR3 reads TGTGCCAGCAGCGTGGGGGCAGTCACAGATACGCAGTATTTT.

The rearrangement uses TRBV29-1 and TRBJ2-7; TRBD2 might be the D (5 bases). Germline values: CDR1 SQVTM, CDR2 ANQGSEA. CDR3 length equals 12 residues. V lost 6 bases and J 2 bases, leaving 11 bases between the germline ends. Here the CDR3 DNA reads TGCAGCGTACGCGGAGGACCCTACGAGCAGTACTTC. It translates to CSVRGGPYEQYF.

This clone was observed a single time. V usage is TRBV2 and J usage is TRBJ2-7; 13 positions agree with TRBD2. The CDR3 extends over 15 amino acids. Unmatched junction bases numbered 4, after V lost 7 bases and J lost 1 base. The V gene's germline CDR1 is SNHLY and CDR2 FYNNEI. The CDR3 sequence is CASKILAGGSYEQYF. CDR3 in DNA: TGTGCCAGCAAGATACTAGCGGGAGGGTCCTACGAGCAGTACTTC.

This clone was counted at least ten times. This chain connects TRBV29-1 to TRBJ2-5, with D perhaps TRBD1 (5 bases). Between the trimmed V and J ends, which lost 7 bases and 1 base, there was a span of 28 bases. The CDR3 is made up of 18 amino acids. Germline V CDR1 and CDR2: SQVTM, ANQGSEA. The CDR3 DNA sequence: TGCAGCGCCCGAACCCCAGATAGACAGTCCGGGCCCCAAGAGACCCAGTACTTC. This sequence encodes CSARTPDRQSGPQETQYF.

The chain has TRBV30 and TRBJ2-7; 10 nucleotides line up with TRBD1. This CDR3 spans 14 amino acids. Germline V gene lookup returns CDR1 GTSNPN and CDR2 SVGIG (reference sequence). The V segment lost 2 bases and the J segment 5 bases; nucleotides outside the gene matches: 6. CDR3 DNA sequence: TGTGCCTGGAGTCGGGGACAGGGGATGAACGAGCAGTACTTC. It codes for CAWSRGQGMNEQYF.